This T cell receptor (beta chain) emerged from a study of GPR56 and killer-like receptors on CD4 memory cells (dated by TCRdb to about 2019). About the full investigation: It was proposed in the study that human CD4+ memory T-cell differentiation and cytokine production potential are marked by progressive acquisition of KLRB1, KLRG1, GPR56 and then KLRF1. The healthy blood donors were described in the study as age-matched to the liver disease patients, whose median age was about 68 years. The paper's findings and limits, for the study overall: TCR repertoire overlap was especially strong between late populations 4 and 5, and population 3 also partly overlapped. Rather than full repertoires, the diversity and similarity analyses used only the 100 most expanded clones in each population. Clonal frequency was low in the marker-negative population and increased progressively along the proposed pathway, with TCRbeta diversity decreasing accordingly. The clones that dominated late populations 4 and 5 were also present in early populations 1 and 2, and the authors interpreted this finding as evidence for linear differentiation.

This clonotype is medium-sized (0.01 to 0.1%), judged from its frequency; no count is recorded. This clone's antigen is unknown. Five KLR/GPR56-defined CD4+ populations were enriched by fluorescence-activated cell sorting before TCRbeta sequencing. TCRbeta repertoires of five CD4+ T-cell subsets defined by KLRB1, KLRG1, GPR56 and KLRF1 expression were sequenced to test a linear memory differentiation pathway. TCR-sequenced cells came from peripheral blood of healthy control individuals, reported as five donors in the TCRbeta analysis figure. The researchers collected heparinized peripheral blood and processed every sample within one hour of retrieval. To isolate peripheral blood mononuclear cells, blood was diluted 1:2 in PBS and put through Biocoll density gradient centrifugation at room temperature. Before flow sorting, CD4+ T cells were magnetically enriched from freshly isolated PBMCs using anti-CD4 MicroBeads. A BD FACSAria II was used to sort CD4+ T cells enriched from PBMCs of healthy donors according to marker expression. For surface staining, the researchers used Miltenyi Biotec antibodies: anti-KLRB1 clone 191B8, anti-KLRF1 clone 4A4.D10 and anti-KLRG1 clone REA261.

Taken from the germline V gene, the CDR1 and CDR2 loops are MNHEY and SVGAGI. Measured from the cysteine to the phenylalanine, the CDR3 is 15 residues long. No DNA is listed. The instrument given in TCRdb is Illumina HiSeq 2500. Sequencing libraries were built by amplifying the recombined TCRbeta locus with a previously published PCR protocol. Concerning the study's data processing: Any read whose average quality score fell below 30 was discarded, and IMSEQ was used to process the reads that remained. Each clonotype was defined by the combination of Vbeta gene, Jbeta gene and CDR3 amino acid sequence. The Morisita-Horn index, computed on the top 100 expanded clones, was used to measure repertoire overlap between populations. Renyi diversity profiles calculated on the top 100 expanded clones were used to evaluate clonal diversity. After the reads were reprocessed by TCRdb, one entry was made per CDR3 protein sequence, with no DNA. V and J calls and clone size were set by TCRdb, not the authors. The table kept for this sample lists under 3,500 distinct CDR3 sequences. About 5.3% of the sample is held by the ten biggest clonotypes.

The TCR was taken from a human donor in good health. This chain joins TRBV6-5 to TRBJ2-5; checking the TCRdb D call of TRBD1 is not possible without DNA. Sequences were obtained from memory CD4+ T cells from blood. CDR3 region: CASSLVVGAGETQYF.